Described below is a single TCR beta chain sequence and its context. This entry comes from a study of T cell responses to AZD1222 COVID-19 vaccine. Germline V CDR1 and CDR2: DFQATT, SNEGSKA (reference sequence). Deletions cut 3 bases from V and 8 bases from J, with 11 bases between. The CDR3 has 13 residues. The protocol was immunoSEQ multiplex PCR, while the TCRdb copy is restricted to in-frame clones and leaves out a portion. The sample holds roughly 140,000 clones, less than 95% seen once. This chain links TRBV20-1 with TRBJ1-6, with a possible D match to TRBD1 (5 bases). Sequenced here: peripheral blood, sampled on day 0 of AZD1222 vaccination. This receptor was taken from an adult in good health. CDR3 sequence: CSASDGGHSPLHF. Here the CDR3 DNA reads TGCAGTGCTAGTGATGGGGGACATTCACCCCTCCACTTT.